These T cell receptor beta chains were read from a single sample in a study of T cells in Graves' hyperthyroidism and ophthalmopathy. Each CDR3 protein is one row after TCRdb ran MiXCR on the multiplex PCR reads. This repertoire shows hundreds of thousands of distinct CDR3 sequences, about 15% found once; its top ten account for about 22%. Sequenced sample: blood. The receptors come from a woman in her twenties or thirties with Graves' hyperthyroidism. CDR3s include the opening cysteine and the closing phenylalanine or tryptophan. Each record gives: V gene, clone size, D gene, CDR3 length, J gene, CDR3 DNA, CDR3 protein. The D gene is left open where the match is weak. The size of a clone is reported for some rows only, either as once, few or many, or as a class for expanded clones.

TRBV5-1	many	TRBD1	18	TRBJ2-1	TGCGCCAGCAGCCGCTCGGCGCTCCGGGACAGGGTTTTTGCTGAGCAGTTCTTC	CASSRSALRDRVFAEQFF
TRBV5-6	.	TRBD2	13	TRBJ2-3	TGTGCCAGCAGCTTGGAGGGGAGCGGGGCGCAGTATTTT	CASSLEGSGAQYF
TRBV12-3/TRBV12-4	many	.	18	TRBJ2-4	TGTGCCAGCAGTTCCAAGGGGGGAAGGGGGCGATGGGTCGGCATTCAGTACTTC	CASSSKGGRGRWVGIQYF
TRBV6-5	many	.	16	TRBJ2-7	TGTGCCAGCAGTTACGGGGCAGGGGAGATCTCCTACGAGCAGTACTTC	CASSYGAGEISYEQYF
TRBV7-9	.	.	16	TRBJ2-7	TGTGCCAGCAGCCCCCCAGAAGGGACCCAGCTCTACGAGCAGTACTTC	CASSPPEGTQLYEQYF
TRBV28	many	.	13	TRBJ2-1	TGTGCCAGCAGTCTTCCCACCACAGAGCAGCAGTTCTTC	CASSLPTTEQQFF
TRBV7-9	.	.	14	TRBJ1-2	TGTGCCAGCAGCTTGGGACGGACGGACTATGGCTACACCTTC	CASSLGRTDYGYTF
TRBV7-9	.	.	16	TRBJ1-3	TGTGCCAGCAGCTTAGCGCTTCGGCCGGGAGGAAACACCATATATTTT	CASSLALRPGGNTIYF
TRBV18	.	.	13	TRBJ1-1	TGTGCCAGCTCCCGCTTATGGGACACTGAAGCTTTCTTT	CASSRLWDTEAFF
TRBV28	many	.	15	TRBJ1-6	TGTGCCAGCAGTTTATTTCGGGACGGGGATTCACCCCTCCACTTT	CASSLFRDGDSPLHF
TRBV3-1	.	.	13	TRBJ1-1	TGTGCCAGCAGCACAAACCGACGGACTGAAGCTTTCTTT	CASSTNRRTEAFF
TRBV5-6	many	.	14	TRBJ2-1	TGTGCCAGCAGCTTCGGGACGGAACACAATGAGCAGTTCTTC	CASSFGTEHNEQFF
TRBV28	.	.	14	TRBJ1-2	TGTGCCAGCAGAGCGCACAGGGAGCTACATGGCTACACCTTC	CASRAHRELHGYTF
TRBV7-9	.	.	13	TRBJ1-5	TGTGCCAGCAGCCCAAACCAAGGTCAGCCCCAGCATTTT	CASSPNQGQPQHF
TRBV30	few	TRBD2	13	TRBJ2-1	TGTGCCTGCAAGCGGGAGTGGGGGTATGAGCAGTTCTTC	CACKREWGYEQFF
TRBV7-9	few	.	16	TRBJ2-3	TGTGCCAGCAGCTTTCCCGGGAAGATGGGCACAGATACGCAGTATTTT	CASSFPGKMGTDTQYF
TRBV28	many	.	14	TRBJ2-7	TGTGCCAGCAGTTCAGCCCCCATCACCTACGAGCAGTACTTC	CASSSAPITYEQYF
TRBV24-1	.	TRBD2	14	TRBJ2-1	TGTGCCACCAGTGACCCCGGACTAGCGGGAGGTCAGTTCTTC	CATSDPGLAGGQFF
TRBV19	many	.	16	TRBJ2-7	TGTGCCAGTAGTACCCCCAGGGACGGGCCACTCTACGAGCAGTACTTC	CASSTPRDGPLYEQYF
TRBV13	few	.	16	TRBJ2-2	TGTGCCAGCAGCCACAGAGTCCGGGGTAACACCGGGGAGCTGTTTTTT	CASSHRVRGNTGELFF
TRBV25-1	.	TRBD2	22	TRBJ2-7	TGTGCCAGCAGTGACAAACGGGGGGTCCCGGGACTAGCGGGAGGTCCCCCCTACGAGCAGTACTTC	CASSDKRGVPGLAGGPPYEQYF
TRBV11-2	many	TRBD1	14	TRBJ1-2	TGTGCCAGCAGATTGACGGGACAGAACTATGGCTACACCTTC	CASRLTGQNYGYTF
TRBV6-6	many	TRBD2	15	TRBJ2-7	TGTGCCAGCAGTTACAGGACTAGCGGTAACTACGAGCAGTACTTC	CASSYRTSGNYEQYF
TRBV6-1	few	.	13	TRBJ2-7	TGTGCCAGCAGCAGACTCCTGGACCACGAGCAGTACTTC	CASSRLLDHEQYF
TRBV9	few	TRBD1	16	TRBJ1-2	TGTGCCAGCACGGATAGGGACAGCCGAGCTAACTATGGCTACACCTTC	CASTDRDSRANYGYTF
TRBV7-2	many	.	15	TRBJ2-5	TGTGCCAGCAGCTGGGGTCTGGGCGGGGAAGAGACCCAGTACTTC	CASSWGLGGEETQYF
TRBV7-2	few	.	14	TRBJ2-2	TGTGCCAGCAGCGAAGAGGGGGGTAACGGGGAGCTGTTTTTT	CASSEEGGNGELFF
TRBV28	many	TRBD1	13	TRBJ2-3	TGTGCCAGCAGTGGGACAGGGCCGGATACGCAGTATTTT	CASSGTGPDTQYF
TRBV6-1	few	TRBD2	12	TRBJ2-1	TGTGCCAGCAGAAAGGGAGGGTTTACGCAGTTCTTC	CASRKGGFTQFF
TRBV29-1	.	TRBD2	17	TRBJ2-3	TGCAGCGTTGAAGATGGAACGGCGGGAGGGCCACCAGATACGCAGTATTTT	CSVEDGTAGGPPDTQYF
TRBV28	many	TRBD1	18	TRBJ2-3	TGTGCCAGCAGTTTGGCGGGACACAGGGGGACCCTTACAGATACGCAGTATTTT	CASSLAGHRGTLTDTQYF
TRBV7-2	.	.	16	TRBJ2-7	TGTGCCAGCAGCTTAGACATTGGGACACCGAGCTACGAGCAGTACTTC	CASSLDIGTPSYEQYF
TRBV2	many	.	14	TRBJ2-2	TGTGCCAGCAGTTTTCTAGGTTTCACCGGGGAGCTGTTTTTT	CASSFLGFTGELFF
TRBV6-5	.	.	18	TRBJ2-4	TGTGCCAGCAGTTACTCTTCCCCGGCCCCGGGACTCCGGAGCATTCAGTACTTC	CASSYSSPAPGLRSIQYF
TRBV2	many	.	14	TRBJ2-3	TGTGCCATCCCCCCCTTAACGGGCACAGATACGCAGTATTTT	CAIPPLTGTDTQYF
TRBV7-9	.	TRBD2	18	TRBJ2-1	TGTGCCAGCAGCTTCGCCCGAGCGGGGCAGGGCTCTTACAATGAGCAGTTCTTC	CASSFARAGQGSYNEQFF
TRBV30	many	.	14	TRBJ1-5	TGTGCCTGGACCCCACAGGGAAGAAATCAGCCCCAGCATTTT	CAWTPQGRNQPQHF
TRBV7-2	many	.	11	TRBJ2-1	TGTGCCAGCAGCTCGCTAGACGAGCAGTTCTTC	CASSSLDEQFF
TRBV7-8	many	.	16	TRBJ2-1	TGTGCCAGCAGCGAACTCGCGGGAAGCTCCTACAATGAGCAGTTCTTC	CASSELAGSSYNEQFF
TRBV7-2	many	.	14	TRBJ1-2	TGTGCCAGCAGCCTCCAGGACAGACTCTATGGCTACACCTTC	CASSLQDRLYGYTF